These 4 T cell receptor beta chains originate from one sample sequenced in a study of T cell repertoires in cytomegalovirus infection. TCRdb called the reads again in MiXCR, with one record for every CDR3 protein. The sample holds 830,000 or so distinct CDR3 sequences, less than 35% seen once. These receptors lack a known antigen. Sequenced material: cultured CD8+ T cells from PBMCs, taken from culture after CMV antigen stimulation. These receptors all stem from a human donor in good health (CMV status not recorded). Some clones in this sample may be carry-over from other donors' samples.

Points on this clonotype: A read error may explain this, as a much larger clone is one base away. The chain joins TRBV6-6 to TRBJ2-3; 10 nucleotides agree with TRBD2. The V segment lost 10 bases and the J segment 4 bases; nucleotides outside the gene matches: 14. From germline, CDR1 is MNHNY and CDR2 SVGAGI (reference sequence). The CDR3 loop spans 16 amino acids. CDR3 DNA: TGTGCCAACAGGCCTTCGAGCGGGGGGGCCCCAGATACGCAGTATTTT. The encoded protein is CANRPSSGGAPDTQYF.

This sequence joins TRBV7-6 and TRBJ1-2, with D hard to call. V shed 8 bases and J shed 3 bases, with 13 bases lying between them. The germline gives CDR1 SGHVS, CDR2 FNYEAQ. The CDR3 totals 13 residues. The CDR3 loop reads CASRSGPYYGYTF. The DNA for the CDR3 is TGTGCCAGCCGGTCCGGGCCCTACTATGGCTACACCTTC.

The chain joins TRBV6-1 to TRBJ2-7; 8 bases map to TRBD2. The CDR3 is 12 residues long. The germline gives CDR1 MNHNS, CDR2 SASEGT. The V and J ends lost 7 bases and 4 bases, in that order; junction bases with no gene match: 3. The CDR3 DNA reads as TGTGCCAGCAACCTAGCGGGTTACGAGCAGTACTTC. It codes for CASNLAGYEQYF.

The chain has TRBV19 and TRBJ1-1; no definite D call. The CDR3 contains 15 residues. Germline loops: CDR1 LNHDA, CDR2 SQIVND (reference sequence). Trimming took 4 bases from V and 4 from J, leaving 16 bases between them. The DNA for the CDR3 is TGTGCCAGTAGTAAAGTAGGCAACGGATTCACTGAAGCTTTCTTT. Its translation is CASSKVGNGFTEAFF. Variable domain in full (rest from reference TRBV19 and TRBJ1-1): DGGITQSPKYLFRKEGQNVTLSCEQNLNHDAMYWYRQDPGQGLRLIYYSQIVNDFQKGDIAEGYSVSREKKESFPLTVTSAQKNPTAFYLCASSKVGNGFTEAFFGQGTRLTVV.